This TCR beta chain was sequenced for a study of spatial heterogeneity in lung cancer. Study context: The donor population consisted of approximately 70 patients with untreated, early-stage non-small cell lung cancer.

The CDR3 runs to 12 residues. CDR1 and CDR2 from the germline V gene are DFQATT and SNEGSKA (reference sequence). V dropped 5 bases and J dropped 5 bases, with 12 bases sitting between them. Many counts were recorded for this clonotype. The antigen remains unidentified. As to time point: blood at routine non-recurrence follow-up after resection. Without sorting, whole RNA was sequenced from tumor, nontumor lung or frozen PBMC. Every TCR cDNA molecule bore its own unique molecular identifier. MiXCR, run by TCRdb on the 5' RACE reads, gives a single entry per CDR3 protein. The table lists 23,000 or so distinct CDR3 sequences, around 10% of them singletons, with roughly 22% in the top ten. Study results and caveats: The appearance of ubiquitous expanded tumor TCRs in blood was greater at resection than follow-up.

The source is a male donor with early-stage non-small cell lung cancer. This sequence joins TRBV20-1 and TRBJ2-5; weak D call: TRBD1 (6 bases). Sequencing used PBMCs, obtained at follow-up. The CDR3 bases are TGCAGTGCTGTTCACAGGGTGGAGACCCAGTACTTC. Translating gives CSAVHRVETQYF.